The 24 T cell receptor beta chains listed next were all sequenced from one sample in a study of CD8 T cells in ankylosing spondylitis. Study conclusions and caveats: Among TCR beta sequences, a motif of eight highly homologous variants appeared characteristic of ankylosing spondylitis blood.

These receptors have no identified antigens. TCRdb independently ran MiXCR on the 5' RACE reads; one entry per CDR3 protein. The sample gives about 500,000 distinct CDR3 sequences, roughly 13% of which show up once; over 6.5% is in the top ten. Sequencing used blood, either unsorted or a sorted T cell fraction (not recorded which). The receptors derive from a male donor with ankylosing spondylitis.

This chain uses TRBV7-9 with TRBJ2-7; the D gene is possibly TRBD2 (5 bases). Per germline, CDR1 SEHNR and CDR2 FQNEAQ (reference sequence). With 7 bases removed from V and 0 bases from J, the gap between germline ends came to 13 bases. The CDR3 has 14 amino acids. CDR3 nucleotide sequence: TGTGCCAGCACCAATGTGGGGAGCTCCTACGAGCAGTACTTC. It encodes CASTNVGSSYEQYF.

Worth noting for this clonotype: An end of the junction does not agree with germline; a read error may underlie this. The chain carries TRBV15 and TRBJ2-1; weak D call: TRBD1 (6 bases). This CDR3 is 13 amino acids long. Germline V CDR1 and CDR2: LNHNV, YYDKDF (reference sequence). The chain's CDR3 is CATSLGGGIELFF. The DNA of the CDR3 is TGTGCCACCAGCTTGGGTGGGGGCATTGAGCTGTTCTTC.

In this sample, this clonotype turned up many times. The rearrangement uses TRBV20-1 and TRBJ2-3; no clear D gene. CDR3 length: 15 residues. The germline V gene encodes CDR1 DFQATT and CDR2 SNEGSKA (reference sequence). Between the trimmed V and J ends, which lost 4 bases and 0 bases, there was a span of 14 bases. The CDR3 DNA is TGCAGTGCTACCACCTACCGAAGGAGCACAGATACGCAGTATTTT. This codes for CSATTYRRSTDTQYF.

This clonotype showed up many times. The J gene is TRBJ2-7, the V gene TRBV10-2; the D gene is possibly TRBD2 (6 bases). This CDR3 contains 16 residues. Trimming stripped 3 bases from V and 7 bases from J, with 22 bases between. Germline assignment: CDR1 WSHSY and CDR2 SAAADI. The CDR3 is CASSEGTPDRPFEQYF. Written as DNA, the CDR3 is TGCGCCAGCAGTGAAGGGACTCCCGATAGGCCGTTTGAGCAGTACTTC.

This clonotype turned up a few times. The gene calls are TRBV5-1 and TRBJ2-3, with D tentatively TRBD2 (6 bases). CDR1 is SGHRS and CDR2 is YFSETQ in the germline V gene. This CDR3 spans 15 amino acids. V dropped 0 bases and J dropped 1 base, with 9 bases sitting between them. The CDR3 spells CASSLEASGTDTQYF. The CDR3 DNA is TGCGCCAGCAGCTTGGAGGCTAGCGGCACAGATACGCAGTATTTT.

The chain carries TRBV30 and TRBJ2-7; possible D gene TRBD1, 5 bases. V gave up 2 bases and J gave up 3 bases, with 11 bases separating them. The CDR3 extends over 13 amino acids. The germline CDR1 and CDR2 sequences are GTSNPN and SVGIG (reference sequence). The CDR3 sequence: CAWSPTAYYEQYF. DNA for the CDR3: TGTGCCTGGAGTCCGACAGCTTACTACGAGCAGTACTTC.

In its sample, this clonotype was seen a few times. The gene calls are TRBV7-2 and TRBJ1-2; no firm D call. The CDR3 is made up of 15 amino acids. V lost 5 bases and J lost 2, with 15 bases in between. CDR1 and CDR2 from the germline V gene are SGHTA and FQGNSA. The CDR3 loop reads CASSPGRVRNYGYTF. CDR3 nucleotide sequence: TGTGCCAGCAGCCCAGGTCGGGTTAGAAACTATGGCTACACCTTC.

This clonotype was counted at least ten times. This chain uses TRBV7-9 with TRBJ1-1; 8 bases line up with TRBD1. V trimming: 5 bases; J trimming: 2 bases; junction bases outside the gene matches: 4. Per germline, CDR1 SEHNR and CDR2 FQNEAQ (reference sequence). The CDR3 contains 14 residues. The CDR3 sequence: CASSKQGGNTEAFF. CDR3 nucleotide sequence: TGTGCCAGCAGCAAACAGGGGGGAAACACTGAAGCTTTCTTT.

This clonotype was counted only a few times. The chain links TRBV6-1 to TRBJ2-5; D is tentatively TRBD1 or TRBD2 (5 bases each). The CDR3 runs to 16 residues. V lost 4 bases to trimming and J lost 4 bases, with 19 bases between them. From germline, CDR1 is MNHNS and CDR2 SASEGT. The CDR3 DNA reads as TGTGCCAGCAGTGGAGAGGCAGGGACGGGCCGAGAGACCCAGTACTTC. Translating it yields CASSGEAGTGRETQYF.

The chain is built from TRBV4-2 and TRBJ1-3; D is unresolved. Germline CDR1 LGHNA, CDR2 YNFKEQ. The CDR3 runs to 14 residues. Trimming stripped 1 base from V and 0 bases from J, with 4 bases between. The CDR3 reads CASSQGFSGNTIYF. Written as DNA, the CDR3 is TGTGCCAGCAGCCAAGGGTTCTCTGGAAACACCATATATTTT.

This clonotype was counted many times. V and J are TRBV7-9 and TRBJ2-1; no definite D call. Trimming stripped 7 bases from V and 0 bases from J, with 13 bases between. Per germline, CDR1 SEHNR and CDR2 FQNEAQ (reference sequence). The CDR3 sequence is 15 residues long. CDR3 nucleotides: TGTGCCAGCACCTACCAGGCGGACTCCTACAATGAGCAGTTCTTC. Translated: CASTYQADSYNEQFF.

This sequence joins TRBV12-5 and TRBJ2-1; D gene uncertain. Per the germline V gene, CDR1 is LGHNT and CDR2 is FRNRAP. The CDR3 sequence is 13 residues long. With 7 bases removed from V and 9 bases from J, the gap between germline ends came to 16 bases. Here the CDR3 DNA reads TGTGCTAGTGACATCCTCAGTGGGGTTGAGCAGTTCTTC. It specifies CASDILSGVEQFF.

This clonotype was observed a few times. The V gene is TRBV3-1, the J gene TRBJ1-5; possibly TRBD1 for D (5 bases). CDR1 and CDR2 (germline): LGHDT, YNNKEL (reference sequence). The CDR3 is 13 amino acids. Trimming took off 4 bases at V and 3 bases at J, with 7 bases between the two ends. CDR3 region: CASSRQLNQPQHF. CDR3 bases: TGTGCCAGCAGCCGACAGCTCAATCAGCCCCAGCATTTT. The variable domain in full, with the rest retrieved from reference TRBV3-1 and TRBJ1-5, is DTAVSQTPKYLVTQMGNDKSIKCEQNLGHDTMYWYKQDSKKFLKIMFSYNNKELIINETVPNRFSPKSPDKAHLNLHINSLELGDSAVYFCASSRQLNQPQHFGDGTRLSIL.

The CDR3 DNA reads as TGCAGTGCCAGAATGAGAGGGCCCCATGGCTACACCTTC. Amino acids: CSARMRGPHGYTF. V and J are TRBV29-1 and TRBJ1-2; unclear D gene. Germline V gives CDR1 SQVTM, CDR2 ANQGSEA. The CDR3 extends over 13 amino acids.

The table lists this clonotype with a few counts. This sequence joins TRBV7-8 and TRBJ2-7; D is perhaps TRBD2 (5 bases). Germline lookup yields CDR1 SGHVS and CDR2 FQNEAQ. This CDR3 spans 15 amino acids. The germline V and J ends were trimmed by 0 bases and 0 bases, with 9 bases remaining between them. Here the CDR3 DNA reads TGTGCCAGCAGCTTAGCGGACGGGGACTCCTACGAGCAGTACTTC. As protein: CASSLADGDSYEQYF.

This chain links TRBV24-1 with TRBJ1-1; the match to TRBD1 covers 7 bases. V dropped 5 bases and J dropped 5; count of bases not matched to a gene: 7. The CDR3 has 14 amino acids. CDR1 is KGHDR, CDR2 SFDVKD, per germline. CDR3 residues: CATSGGGGETEAFF. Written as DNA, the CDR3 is TGTGCCACCAGTGGCGGAGGGGGCGAGACTGAAGCTTTCTTT.

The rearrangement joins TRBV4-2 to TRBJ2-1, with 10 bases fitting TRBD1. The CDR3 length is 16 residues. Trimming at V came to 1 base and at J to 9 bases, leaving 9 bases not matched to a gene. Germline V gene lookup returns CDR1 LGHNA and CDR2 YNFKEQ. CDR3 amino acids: CASSQGVGQGVGEQFF. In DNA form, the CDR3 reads TGTGCCAGCAGCCAAGGGGTCGGACAGGGGGTAGGTGAGCAGTTCTTC.

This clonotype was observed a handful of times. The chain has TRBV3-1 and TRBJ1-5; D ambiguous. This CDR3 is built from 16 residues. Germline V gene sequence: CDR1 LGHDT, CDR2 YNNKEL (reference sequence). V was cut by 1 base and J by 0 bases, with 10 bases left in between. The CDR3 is CASSQGSGYSNQPQHF. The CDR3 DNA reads TGTGCCAGCAGCCAAGGCTCCGGGTATAGCAATCAGCCCCAGCATTTT.

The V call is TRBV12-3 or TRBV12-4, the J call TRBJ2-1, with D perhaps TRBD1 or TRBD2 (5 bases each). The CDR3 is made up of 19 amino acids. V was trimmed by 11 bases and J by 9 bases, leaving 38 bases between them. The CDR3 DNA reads TGTGCCTTCAGTTTTTTTCATGGTGTGGCTACCAAGGGGAGCGCTGAGCAGTTCTTC. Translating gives CAFSFFHGVATKGSAEQFF.

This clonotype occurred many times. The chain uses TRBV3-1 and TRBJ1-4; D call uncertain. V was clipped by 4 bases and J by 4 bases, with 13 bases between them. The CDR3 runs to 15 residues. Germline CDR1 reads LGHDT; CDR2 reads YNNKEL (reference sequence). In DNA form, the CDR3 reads TGTGCCAGCAGCCCCTCCGCACGGTTTAATGAAAAACTGTTTTTT. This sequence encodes CASSPSARFNEKLFF.

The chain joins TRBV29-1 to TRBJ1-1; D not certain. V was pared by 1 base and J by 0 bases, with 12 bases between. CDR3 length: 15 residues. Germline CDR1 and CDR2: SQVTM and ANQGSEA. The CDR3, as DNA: TGCAGCGTTGAAGCGCAGTTTACAATGAACACTGAAGCTTTCTTT. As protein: CSVEAQFTMNTEAFF.

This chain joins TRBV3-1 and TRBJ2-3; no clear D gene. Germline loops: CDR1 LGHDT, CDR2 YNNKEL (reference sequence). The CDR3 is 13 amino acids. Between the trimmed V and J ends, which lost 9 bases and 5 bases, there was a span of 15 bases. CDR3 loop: CASLRVVGDTQYF. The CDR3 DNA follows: TGTGCCAGTTTACGGGTTGTTGGAGATACGCAGTATTTT.

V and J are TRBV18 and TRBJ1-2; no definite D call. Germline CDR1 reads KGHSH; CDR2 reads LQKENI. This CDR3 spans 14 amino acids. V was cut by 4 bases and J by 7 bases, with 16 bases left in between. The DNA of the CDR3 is TGTGCCAGCTCACTTCCGCGGGGTGAGGGTGGCTACACCTTC. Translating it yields CASSLPRGEGGYTF.

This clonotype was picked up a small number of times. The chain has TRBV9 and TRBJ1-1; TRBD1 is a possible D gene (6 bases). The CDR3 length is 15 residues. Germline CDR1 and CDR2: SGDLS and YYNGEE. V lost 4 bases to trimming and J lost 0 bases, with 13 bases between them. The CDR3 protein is CASSQWTALNTEAFF. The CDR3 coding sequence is TGTGCCAGCAGCCAATGGACAGCCTTGAACACTGAAGCTTTCTTT.